Sequencing of this TCR beta chain was carried out in a study of T cell repertoires in cytomegalovirus infection. Across the whole study: Carrying CMV and the relevant HLA type showed in public TCR beta signatures. Whole-study findings and limits: Clonotype analysis showed dominance of the ex vivo response by HLA-C-restricted CMV-specific TCR beta clonotypes.

About this clonotype itself: Its antigen is unknown.

Trimming removed 5 bases from V and 5 bases from J, with 10 bases in between. This CDR3 is 13 amino acids long. Each CDR3 protein gets one entry after TCRdb re-called the reads with MiXCR. The table records hundreds of thousands of distinct CDR3 sequences, roughly 36% of them present only once. The TCR comes from a human donor in good health (CMV status not recorded). Some clones in this sample may be carry-over from other donors' samples. The chain recombines TRBV12-3 or TRBV12-4 with TRBJ2-1; D is possibly TRBD1 (5 bases). The sequenced material came from PBMCs. CDR3 sequence (DNA): TGTGCCAGCAGTCTGGACACGGACAATGAGCAGTTCTTC. This sequence encodes CASSLDTDNEQFF.